The 2 T cell receptor beta chains in this list originate from one sample, sequenced in a study of blood T cell repertoires in COVID-19. Method: immunoSEQ multiplex PCR; TCRdb's copy keeps in-frame clones and lacks some. The data show roughly 60,000 clones, with roughly 86% seen just once and roughly 1% held by the top ten. Specimen: peripheral blood. These receptors were collected from a man aged 65-85 years with acute or convalescent COVID-19.

V and J are TRBV19 and TRBJ2-5; 9 bases are a match to TRBD2. This CDR3 region has 14 residues. The germline V gene has CDR1 LNHDA and CDR2 SQIVND (reference sequence). After removal of 7 bases from V and 0 bases from J, the junction contained 3 bases not matched to a gene. This CDR3 is CASIKRGDQETQYF. CDR3 sequence (DNA): TGTGCCAGTATCAAGCGGGGGGACCAAGAGACCCAGTACTTC.

The V call is TRBV25-1, the J call TRBJ1-1, with a weak D call TRBD1 (6 bases). The CDR3 length is 15 residues. CDR1 and CDR2 (germline): MGHDK, SYGVNS. Deletions cut 4 bases from V and 1 base from J, with 13 bases between. In DNA form, the CDR3 reads TGTGCCAGCAGTGCGGGGGGACACCCGAACACTGAAGCTTTCTTT. As protein: CASSAGGHPNTEAFF.